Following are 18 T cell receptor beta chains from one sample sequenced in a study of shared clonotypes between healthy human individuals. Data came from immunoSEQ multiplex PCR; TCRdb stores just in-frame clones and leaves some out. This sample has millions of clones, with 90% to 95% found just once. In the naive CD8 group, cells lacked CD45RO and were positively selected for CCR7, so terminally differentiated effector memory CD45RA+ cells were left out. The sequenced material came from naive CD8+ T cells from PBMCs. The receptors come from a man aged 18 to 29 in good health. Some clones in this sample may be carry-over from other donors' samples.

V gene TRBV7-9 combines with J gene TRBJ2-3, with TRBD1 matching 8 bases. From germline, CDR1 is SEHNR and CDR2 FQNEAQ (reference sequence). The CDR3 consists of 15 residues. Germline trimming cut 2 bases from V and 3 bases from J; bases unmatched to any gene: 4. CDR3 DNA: TGTGCCAGCAGCTTATTACAGGGGGGAACAGATACGCAGTATTTT. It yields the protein CASSLLQGGTDTQYF.

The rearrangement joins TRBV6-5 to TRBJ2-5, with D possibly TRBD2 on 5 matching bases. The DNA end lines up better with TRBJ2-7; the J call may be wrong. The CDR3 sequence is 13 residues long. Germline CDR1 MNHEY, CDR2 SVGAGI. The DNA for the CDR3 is TGTGCCAGCAGTTTGGGTCCCAGCGGCGAGCAGTACTTC. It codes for CASSLGPSGEQYF.

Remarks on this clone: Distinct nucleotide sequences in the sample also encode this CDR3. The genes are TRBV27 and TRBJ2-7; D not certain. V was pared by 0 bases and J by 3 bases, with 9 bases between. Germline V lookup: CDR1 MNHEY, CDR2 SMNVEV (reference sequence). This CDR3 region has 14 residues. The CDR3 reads CASSLSLGSYEQYF. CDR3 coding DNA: TGTGCCAGCAGTTTATCCCTGGGCAGCTACGAGCAGTACTTC.

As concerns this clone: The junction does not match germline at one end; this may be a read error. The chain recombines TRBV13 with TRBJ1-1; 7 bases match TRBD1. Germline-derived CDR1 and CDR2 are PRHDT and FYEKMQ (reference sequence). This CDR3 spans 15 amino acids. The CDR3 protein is CASSLGDSGGTEAFF. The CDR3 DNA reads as TGTGCCAGCAGCCTAGGGGACTCAGGGGGAACTGAAGCTTTCTTT.

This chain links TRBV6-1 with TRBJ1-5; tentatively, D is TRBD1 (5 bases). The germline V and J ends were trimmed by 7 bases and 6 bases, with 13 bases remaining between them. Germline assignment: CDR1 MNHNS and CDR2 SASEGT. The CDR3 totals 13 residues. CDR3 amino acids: CASNTGRFQPQHF. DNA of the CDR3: TGTGCCAGCAATACAGGTCGGTTTCAGCCCCAGCATTTT.

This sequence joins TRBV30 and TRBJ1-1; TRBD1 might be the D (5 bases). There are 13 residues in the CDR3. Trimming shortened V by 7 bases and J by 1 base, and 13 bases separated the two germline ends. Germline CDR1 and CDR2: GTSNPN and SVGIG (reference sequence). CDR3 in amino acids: CASAEGRNTEAFF. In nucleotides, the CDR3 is TGTGCCTCAGCGGAGGGGAGGAACACTGAAGCTTTCTTT.

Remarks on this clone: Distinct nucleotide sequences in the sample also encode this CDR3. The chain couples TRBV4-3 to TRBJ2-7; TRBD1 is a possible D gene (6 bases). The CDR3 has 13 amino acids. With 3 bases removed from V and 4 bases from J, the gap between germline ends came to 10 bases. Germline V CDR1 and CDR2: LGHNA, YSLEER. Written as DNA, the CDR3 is TGCGCCAGCAGCCAGGCCAGGGGTTACGAGCAGTACTTC. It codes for CASSQARGYEQYF.

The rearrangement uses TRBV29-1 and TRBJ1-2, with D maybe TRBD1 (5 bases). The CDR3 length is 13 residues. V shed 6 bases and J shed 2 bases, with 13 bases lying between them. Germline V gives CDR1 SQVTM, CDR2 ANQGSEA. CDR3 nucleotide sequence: TGCAGCGTCCCCTCGCGGGACAACTATGGCTACACCTTC. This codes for CSVPSRDNYGYTF.

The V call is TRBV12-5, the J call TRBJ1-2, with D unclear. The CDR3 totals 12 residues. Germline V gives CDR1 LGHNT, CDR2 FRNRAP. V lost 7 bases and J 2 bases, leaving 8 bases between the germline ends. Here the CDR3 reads CASALENYGYTF. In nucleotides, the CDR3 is TGTGCTAGTGCCCTAGAGAACTATGGCTACACCTTC. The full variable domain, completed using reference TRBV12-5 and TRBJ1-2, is DARVTQTPRHKVTEMGQEVTMRCQPILGHNTVFWYRQTMMQGLELLAYFRNRAPLDDSGMPKDRFSAEMPDATLATLKIQPSEPRDSAVYFCASALENYGYTFGSGTRLTVV.

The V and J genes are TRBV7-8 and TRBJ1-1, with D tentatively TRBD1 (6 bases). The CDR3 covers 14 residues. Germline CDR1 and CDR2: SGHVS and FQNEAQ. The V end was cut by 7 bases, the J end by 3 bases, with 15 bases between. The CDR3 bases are TGTGCCAGCACTCCATTTGGGGGCGACACTGAAGCTTTCTTT. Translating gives CASTPFGGDTEAFF. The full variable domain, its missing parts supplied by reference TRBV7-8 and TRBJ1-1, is GAGVSQSPRYKVAKRGQDVALRCDPISGHVSLFWYQQALGQGPEFLTYFQNEAQLDKSGLPSDRFFAERPEGSVSTLKIQRTQQEDSAVYLCASTPFGGDTEAFFGQGTRLTVV.

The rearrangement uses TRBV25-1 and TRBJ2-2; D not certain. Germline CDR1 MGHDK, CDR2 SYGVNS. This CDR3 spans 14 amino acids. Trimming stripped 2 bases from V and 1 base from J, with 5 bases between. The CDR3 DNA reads TGTGCCAGCAGTGAAACGCAGAACACCGGGGAGCTGTTTTTT. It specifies CASSETQNTGELFF. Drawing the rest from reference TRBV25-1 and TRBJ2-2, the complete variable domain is EADIYQTPRYLVIGTGKKITLECSQTMGHDKMYWYQQDPGMELHLIHYSYGVNSTEKGDLSSESTVSRIRTEHFPLTLESARPSHTSQYLCASSETQNTGELFFGEGSRLTVL.

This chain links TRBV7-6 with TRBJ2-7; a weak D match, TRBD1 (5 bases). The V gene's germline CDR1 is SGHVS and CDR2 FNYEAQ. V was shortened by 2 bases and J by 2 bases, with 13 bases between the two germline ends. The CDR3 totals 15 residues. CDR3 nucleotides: TGTGCCAGCAGCTTATATGCAGGGCGAACCTACGAGCAGTACTTC. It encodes CASSLYAGRTYEQYF.

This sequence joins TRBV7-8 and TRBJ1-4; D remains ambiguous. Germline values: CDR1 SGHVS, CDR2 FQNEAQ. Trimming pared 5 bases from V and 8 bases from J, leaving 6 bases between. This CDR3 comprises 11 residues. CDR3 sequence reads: CASSGREKLFF. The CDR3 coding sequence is TGTGCCAGCAGCGGCCGGGAAAAACTGTTTTTT. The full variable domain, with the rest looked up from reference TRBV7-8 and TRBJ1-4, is GAGVSQSPRYKVAKRGQDVALRCDPISGHVSLFWYQQALGQGPEFLTYFQNEAQLDKSGLPSDRFFAERPEGSVSTLKIQRTQQEDSAVYLCASSGREKLFFGSGTQLSVL.

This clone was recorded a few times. In DNA form, the CDR3 reads TGTGCCAGCAGTAGCGGGAGTAACACCGGGGAGCTGTTTTTT. It translates to CASSSGSNTGELFF. The V call is TRBV9, the J call TRBJ2-2, with TRBD2 identical over 9 bases. Losses at the gene ends were 5 bases for V and 2 bases for J; bases not matched to a gene: 1. Germline CDR1 SGDLS, CDR2 YYNGEE. The CDR3 spans 14 residues.

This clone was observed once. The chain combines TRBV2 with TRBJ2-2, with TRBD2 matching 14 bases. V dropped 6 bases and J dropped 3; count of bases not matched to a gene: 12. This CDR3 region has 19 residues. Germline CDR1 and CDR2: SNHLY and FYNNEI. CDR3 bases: TGTGCCAGCAGGACGGCCGGGACTAGCGGGAGTACGGACACCGGGGAGCTGTTTTTT. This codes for CASRTAGTSGSTDTGELFF.

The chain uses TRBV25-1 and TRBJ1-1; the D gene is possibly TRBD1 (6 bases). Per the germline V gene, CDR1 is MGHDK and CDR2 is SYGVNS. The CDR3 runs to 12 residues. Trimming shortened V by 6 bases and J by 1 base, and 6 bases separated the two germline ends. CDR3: CASRDRNTEAFF. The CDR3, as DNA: TGTGCCAGCAGGGACAGGAACACTGAAGCTTTCTTT.

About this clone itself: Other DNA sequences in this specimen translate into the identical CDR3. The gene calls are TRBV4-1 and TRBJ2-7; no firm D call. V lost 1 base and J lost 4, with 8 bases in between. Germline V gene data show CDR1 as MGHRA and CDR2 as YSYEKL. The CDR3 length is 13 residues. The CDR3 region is CASSQVRSYEQYF. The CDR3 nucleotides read TGCGCCAGCAGCCAAGTCAGATCTTACGAGCAGTACTTC.

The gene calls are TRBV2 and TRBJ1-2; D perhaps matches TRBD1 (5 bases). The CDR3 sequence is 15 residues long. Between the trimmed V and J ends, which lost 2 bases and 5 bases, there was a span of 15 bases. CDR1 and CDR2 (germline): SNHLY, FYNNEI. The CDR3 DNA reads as TGTGCCAGCAGTGAACCGACAGCCAGCCCGTATGGCTACACCTTC. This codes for CASSEPTASPYGYTF.